Given below is one T cell receptor (beta chain) in context. Its antigen is unknown. The table came from immunoSEQ multiplex PCR; TCRdb's copy has only in-frame clones and leaves some out. The sample contains about 96,000 clones, almost 90% of which appear only once. This CDR3 contains 14 residues. The sample originates from a study of T cell responses to AZD1222 COVID-19 vaccine. The study's findings and limits: Reportedly, nearly half the spike-specific TCRs target unmutated variant regions. Among the donors, most were white British and more were female, and clonal diversity was possibly underestimated. The repertoires were collected only after the peak T cell response. Baseline seropositivity occurred in only 5 to 7 AZD1222 recipients.

The material was peripheral blood, obtained on day 0 of AZD1222 vaccination. This sequence originates from an adult in good health. This chain links TRBV21-1 with TRBJ2-1; TRBD2 is the table's D call, not checked against the DNA. TRBV21-1 is classified as a pseudogene. CDR3 in DNA: TGTGCCAGCAGCAAAGGTAGGGAGGCGGATGAGCAGTTCTTC. The encoded protein is CASSKGREADEQFF.